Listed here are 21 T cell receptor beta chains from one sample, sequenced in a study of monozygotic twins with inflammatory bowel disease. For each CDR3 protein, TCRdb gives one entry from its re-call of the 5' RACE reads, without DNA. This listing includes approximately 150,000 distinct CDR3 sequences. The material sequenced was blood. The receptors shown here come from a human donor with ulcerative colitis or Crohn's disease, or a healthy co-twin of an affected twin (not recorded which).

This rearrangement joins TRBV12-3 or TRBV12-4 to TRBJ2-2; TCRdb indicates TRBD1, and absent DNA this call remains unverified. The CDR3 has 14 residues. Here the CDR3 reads CASSPPKPTGELFF.

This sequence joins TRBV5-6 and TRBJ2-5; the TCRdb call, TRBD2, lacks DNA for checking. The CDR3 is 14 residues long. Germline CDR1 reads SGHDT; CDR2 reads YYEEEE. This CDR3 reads CASSTAGVQETQYF.

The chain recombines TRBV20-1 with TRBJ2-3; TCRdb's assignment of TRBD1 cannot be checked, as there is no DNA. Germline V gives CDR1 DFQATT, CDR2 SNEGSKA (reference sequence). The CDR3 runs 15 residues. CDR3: CSARVQGQGTDTQYF.

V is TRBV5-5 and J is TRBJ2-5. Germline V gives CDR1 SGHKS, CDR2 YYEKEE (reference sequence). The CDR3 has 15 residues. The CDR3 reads CASSLELAVVETQYF.

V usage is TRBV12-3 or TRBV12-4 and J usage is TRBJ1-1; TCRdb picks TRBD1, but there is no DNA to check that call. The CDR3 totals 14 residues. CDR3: CASRPRDRGTEAFF.

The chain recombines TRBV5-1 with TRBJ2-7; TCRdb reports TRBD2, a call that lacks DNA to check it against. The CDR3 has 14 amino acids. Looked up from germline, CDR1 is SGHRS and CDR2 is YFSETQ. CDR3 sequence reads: CASSLVDGLYEQYF.

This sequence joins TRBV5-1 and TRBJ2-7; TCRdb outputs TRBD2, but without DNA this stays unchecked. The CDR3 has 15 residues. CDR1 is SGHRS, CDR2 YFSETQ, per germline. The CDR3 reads CASSPLAGGPYEQYF.

The CDR3 loop is CASSFNLGDTGELFF. The chain has TRBV5-1 and TRBJ2-2. Looked up from germline, CDR1 is SGHRS and CDR2 is YFSETQ. The CDR3 length is 15 residues. Filled out from reference TRBV5-1 and TRBJ2-2, the complete variable domain reads KAGVTQTPRYLIKTRGQQVTLSCSPISGHRSVSWYQQTPGQGLQFLFEYFSETQRNKGNFPGRFSGRQFSNSRSEMNVSTLELGDSALYLCASSFNLGDTGELFFGEGSRLTVL.

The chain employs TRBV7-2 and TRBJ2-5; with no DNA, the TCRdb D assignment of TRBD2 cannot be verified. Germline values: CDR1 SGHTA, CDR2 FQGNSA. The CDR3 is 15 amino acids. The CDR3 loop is CASSLGGREMETQYF.

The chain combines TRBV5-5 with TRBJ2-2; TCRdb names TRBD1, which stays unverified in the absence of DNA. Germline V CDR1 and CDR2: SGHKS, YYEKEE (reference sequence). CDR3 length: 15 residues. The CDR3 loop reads CASRRQAANTGELFF.

The CDR3 here is CSARGRGYGSETQYF. This chain links TRBV20-1 with TRBJ2-5; there is no DNA to check the TCRdb D call of TRBD2. The CDR3 runs to 15 residues. CDR1 is DFQATT and CDR2 is SNEGSKA in the germline V gene (reference sequence).

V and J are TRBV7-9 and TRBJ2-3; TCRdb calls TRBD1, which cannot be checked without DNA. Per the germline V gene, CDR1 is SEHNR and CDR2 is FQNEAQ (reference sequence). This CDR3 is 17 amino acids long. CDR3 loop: CASSKYGGRGTTDTQYF.

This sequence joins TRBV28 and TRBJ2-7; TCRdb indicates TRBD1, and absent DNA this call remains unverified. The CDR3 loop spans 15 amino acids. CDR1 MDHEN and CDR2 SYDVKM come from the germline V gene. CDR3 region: CASSAPWTGGGEQYF.

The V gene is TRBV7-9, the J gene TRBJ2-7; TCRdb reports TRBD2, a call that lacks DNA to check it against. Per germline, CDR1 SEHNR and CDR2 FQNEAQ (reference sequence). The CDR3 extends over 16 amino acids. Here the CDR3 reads CASSSGTSGNSYEQYF.

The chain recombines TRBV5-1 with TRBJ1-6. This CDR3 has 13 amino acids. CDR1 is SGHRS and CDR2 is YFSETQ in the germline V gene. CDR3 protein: CASSLERESTLHF.

The CDR3 sequence is CASSLPGQGPDTQYF. The rearrangement joins TRBV5-6 to TRBJ2-3; TCRdb names TRBD1, which stays unverified in the absence of DNA. CDR3 length: 15 residues. In germline, CDR1 is SGHDT, CDR2 YYEEEE.

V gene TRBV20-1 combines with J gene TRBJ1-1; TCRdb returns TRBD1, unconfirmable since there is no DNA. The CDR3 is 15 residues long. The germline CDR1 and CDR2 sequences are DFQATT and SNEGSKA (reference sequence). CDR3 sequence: CSARDTGTGGPEAFF.

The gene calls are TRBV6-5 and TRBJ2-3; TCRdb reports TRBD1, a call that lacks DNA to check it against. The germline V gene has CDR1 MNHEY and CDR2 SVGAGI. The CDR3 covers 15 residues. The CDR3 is CASSYFRGSTDTQYF.

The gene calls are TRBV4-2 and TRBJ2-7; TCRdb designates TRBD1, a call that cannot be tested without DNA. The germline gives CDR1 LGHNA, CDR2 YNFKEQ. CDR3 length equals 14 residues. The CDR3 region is CASSQEGYRVEQYF.

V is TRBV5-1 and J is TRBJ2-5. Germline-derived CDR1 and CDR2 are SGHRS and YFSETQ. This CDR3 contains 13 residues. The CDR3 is CASSLDTKETQYF.

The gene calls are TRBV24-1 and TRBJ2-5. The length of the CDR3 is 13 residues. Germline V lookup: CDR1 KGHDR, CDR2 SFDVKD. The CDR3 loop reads CATSDPTQETQYF.